The text below deals with one T cell receptor (beta chain). The sample comes from a study of T cell changes during pregnancy in multiple sclerosis. Only in-frame clones appear in the TCRdb table, and some are missing; sequencing was by immunoSEQ multiplex PCR. The sample includes about 79,000 clones, about 89% of them seen just once. Germline lookup yields CDR1 SGHNT and CDR2 YENEEA. The CDR3 loop spans 14 amino acids. Trimming shortened V by 5 bases and J by 5 bases, and 16 bases separated the two germline ends. This sequence originates from a female donor with multiple sclerosis, enrolled in a pregnancy study. The sequencing here drew on CD4+ T cells from peripheral blood mononuclear cells, taken in the second trimester of pregnancy. This chain joins TRBV11-3 and TRBJ2-7, with TRBD1 as a possible D gene (6 bases). For the CDR3, the DNA is TGTGCCAGCAGCCCCAGGGGAGTCGGCCACGAGCAGTACTTC. This gives the protein CASSPRGVGHEQYF.